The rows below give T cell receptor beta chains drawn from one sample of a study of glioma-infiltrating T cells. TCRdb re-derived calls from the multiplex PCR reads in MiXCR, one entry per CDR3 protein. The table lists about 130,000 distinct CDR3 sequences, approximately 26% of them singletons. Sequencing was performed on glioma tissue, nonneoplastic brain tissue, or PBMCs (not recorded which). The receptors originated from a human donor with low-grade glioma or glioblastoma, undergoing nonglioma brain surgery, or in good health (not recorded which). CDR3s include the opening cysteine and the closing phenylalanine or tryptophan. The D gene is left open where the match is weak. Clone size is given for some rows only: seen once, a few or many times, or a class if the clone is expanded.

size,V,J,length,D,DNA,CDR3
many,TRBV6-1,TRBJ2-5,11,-,TGTGCCAGCCTGGAGGAAGAGACCCAGTACTTC,CASLEEETQYF
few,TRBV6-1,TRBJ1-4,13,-,TGTGCCAGCACCAACAGGGAGCCCGAAAAACTGTTTTTT,CASTNREPEKLFF
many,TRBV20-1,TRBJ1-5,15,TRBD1,TGCAGTGCTACTAAGACAGGGGAGAAGGATCAGCCCCAGCATTTT,CSATKTGEKDQPQHF
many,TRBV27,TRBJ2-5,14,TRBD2,TGTGCCAGCAGTGTGGGACTAGCTTTTCCGACCCAGTACTTC,CASSVGLAFPTQYF
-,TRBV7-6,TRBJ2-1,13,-,TGTGCCATCAGCCCGATACAGTACAATGAGCAGTTCTTC,CAISPIQYNEQFF
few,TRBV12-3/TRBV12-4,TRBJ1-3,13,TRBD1,TGTGCCAGCGAAACAGGGGCCGAGGGCACCATATATTTT,CASETGAEGTIYF
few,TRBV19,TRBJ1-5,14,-,TGTGCCAGTAGCGGGACGGGCGGAAATCAGCCCCAGCATTTT,CASSGTGGNQPQHF
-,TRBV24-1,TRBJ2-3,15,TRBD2,TGTGCCACAGAGCTAGCGGGGGGCAGCACAGATACGCAGTATTTT,CATELAGGSTDTQYF
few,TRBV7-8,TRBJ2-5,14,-,TGTGCCAGCAGCTTAGATGGGCTCGGAGAGACCCAGTACTTC,CASSLDGLGETQYF
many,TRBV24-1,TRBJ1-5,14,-,TGTGCCACCAGTGACCCACAGGGAAATCAGCCCCAGCATTTT,CATSDPQGNQPQHF
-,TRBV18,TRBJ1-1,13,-,TGTGCCAGCTCACCATTAGCTTACACTGAAGCTTTCTTT,CASSPLAYTEAFF
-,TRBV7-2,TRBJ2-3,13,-,TGTGCCAGCAGCCTTTCCCCCACATATACGCAGTATTTT,CASSLSPTYTQYF
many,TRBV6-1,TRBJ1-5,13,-,TGTGCCAGCAGTGAACGACTGAATCAGCCCCAGCATTTT,CASSERLNQPQHF
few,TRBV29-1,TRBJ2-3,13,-,TGCAGCGTTCTCCAGGGTAGCACAGATACGCAGTATTTT,CSVLQGSTDTQYF
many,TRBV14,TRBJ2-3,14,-,TGTGCCAGCAGCCGATGGGCCCTGACAGATACGCAGTATTTT,CASSRWALTDTQYF
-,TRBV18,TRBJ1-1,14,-,TGTGCCAGCTCACAATTACAGAGTAACACTGAAGCTTTCTTT,CASSQLQSNTEAFF
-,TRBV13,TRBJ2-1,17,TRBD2,TGTGCCAGCAGCTTAGAAGGCGGGGGGGCCGCATACAATGAGCAGTTCTTC,CASSLEGGGAAYNEQFF
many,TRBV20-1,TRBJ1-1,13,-,TGCAGTGCCGGGAGGGCTATGAACACTGAAGCTTTCTTT,CSAGRAMNTEAFF
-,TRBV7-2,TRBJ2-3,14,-,TGTGCCAGCAGGTCGGGGGGCCGGGGAGATACGCAGTATTTT,CASRSGGRGDTQYF